In this sample, the clone carrying this T cell receptor (beta chain) turned up many times. Its antigen remains unidentified. These data come from a study of molecular identifiers for immune sequencing clone quantification. Study-level results: In CMV-specific effectors, clones above 20 copies held over 97% of molecules; naive, under 1%.

With RNA at 10%, 30% or 50%, naive CD8 libraries came from roughly 20,000 to 1,000,000 sorted cells. The CD8+CD4-CCR7+CD45RA+ phenotype defined the sorted naive CD8 T cells. One entry per CDR3 protein results from TCRdb running MiXCR on the PCR reads. The sample carries roughly 86,000 distinct CDR3 sequences, around 20% recorded once. CDR1 is MNHEY, CDR2 SMNVEV, per germline (reference sequence). V lost 6 bases and J lost 6; bases outside the gene matches: 6. The CDR3 totals 14 residues. The TCR was taken from a human donor in good health. Some libraries in this study had Jurkat cell RNA spiked in. The chain carries TRBV27 and TRBJ2-1, with 9 bases lining up with TRBD2. Sequenced sample: naive CD8+ T cells from blood, with Jurkat cell RNA spiked in. Indicated subset: FACS-sorted CD8+CD4-CCR7+CD45RA+ naive T cells. The CDR3 protein is CASRKRGDFNEQFF. The CDR3 coding sequence is TGTGCCAGCAGAAAGCGGGGGGACTTCAATGAGCAGTTCTTC.